This TCR beta chain comes out of a study of cytomegalovirus exposure and HLA in healthy donors. The V segment lost 3 bases and the J segment 7 bases; nucleotides outside the gene matches: 9. The CDR3 totals 14 residues. The V gene's germline CDR1 is MGHRA and CDR2 YSYEKL. With 60 Vbeta and 13 Jbeta primers, the PCR was carried out. Measured with immunoSEQ multiplex PCR; TCRdb has only the in-frame clones, and not every one. Of hundreds of thousands of clones listed, about 70% are singletons. This clone was observed a few times. Its antigen remains unknown. Study-level findings and limits: Analysis was performed later, and it showed HLA-associated TCR beta chains to be more clonally expanded than equally common others.

Donors consisted of healthy bone marrow donors. The clonotype originates from a man in his forties in good health and CMV-seropositive. The specimen was PBMCs. J is TRBJ2-7 and V is TRBV4-1, with 7 bases aligning to TRBD1. The CDR3 region has the DNA TGCGCCAGCAGCCATGGACAGGAAGTGCCGGAGCAGTACTTC. Residues: CASSHGQEVPEQYF.